Listed below are T cell receptor beta chains from one sample, sequenced in a study of CD8 T cells in Susac syndrome. TCRdb ran MiXCR on the immunoSEQ multiplex PCR reads and lists one entry per CDR3 protein. The sample holds more than 90,000 distinct CDR3 sequences, 85% to 95% seen once. Sample: CD4+ T cells from PBMCs. The receptors stem from a human donor with multiple sclerosis. The CDR3 runs from the conserved cysteine through the conserved F or W. Each record gives: D gene, clone size, J gene, V gene, CDR3 protein, CDR3 DNA. The D gene is left open where the match is weak. Size is omitted from some rows. Given values are once, few, many or a class for expanded clones.

d_call: NA; clone_size: NA; j_call: TRBJ2-7; v_call: TRBV5-6; cdr3_aa: CASSSTLGVQQYF; cdr3_nt: TGTGCCAGCAGCTCAACACTGGGGGTGCAGCAGTACTTC
d_call: TRBD1; clone_size: NA; j_call: TRBJ1-1; v_call: TRBV4-1; cdr3_aa: CASSRPEQGMDEAFF; cdr3_nt: TGCGCCAGCAGCCGTCCTGAACAGGGGATGGATGAAGCTTTCTTT
d_call: NA; clone_size: once; j_call: TRBJ1-1; v_call: TRBV5-1; cdr3_aa: CASSPRSGTPNTEAFF; cdr3_nt: TGCGCCAGCAGCCCTAGATCCGGGACACCGAACACTGAAGCTTTCTTT
d_call: NA; clone_size: once; j_call: TRBJ2-3; v_call: TRBV3-1; cdr3_aa: CASSQESRDTQYF; cdr3_nt: TGTGCCAGCAGCCAAGAATCGAGAGATACGCAGTATTTT
d_call: NA; clone_size: NA; j_call: TRBJ2-5; v_call: TRBV7-2; cdr3_aa: CASTAARGQETQYF; cdr3_nt: TGTGCCAGCACCGCGGCGAGGGGGCAAGAGACCCAGTACTTC
d_call: NA; clone_size: NA; j_call: TRBJ1-6; v_call: TRBV30; cdr3_aa: CAWSVRGTGRGNSPLHF; cdr3_nt: TGTGCCTGGAGTGTACGGGGCACGGGGAGGGGAAATTCACCCCTCCACTTT
d_call: NA; clone_size: NA; j_call: TRBJ2-5; v_call: TRBV6-1; cdr3_aa: CASREETQYF; cdr3_nt: TGTGCCAGCAGAGAAGAGACCCAGTACTTC
d_call: NA; clone_size: NA; j_call: TRBJ2-7; v_call: TRBV7-2; cdr3_aa: CASSGVGTPSYEQYF; cdr3_nt: TGTGCCAGCAGCGGGGTCGGTACTCCCTCCTACGAGCAGTACTTC
d_call: NA; clone_size: NA; j_call: TRBJ2-7; v_call: TRBV5-1; cdr3_aa: CASSLVDRGRATYEQYF; cdr3_nt: TGCGCCAGCAGCTTGGTGGACCGAGGCAGGGCAACATACGAGCAGTACTTC
d_call: NA; clone_size: NA; j_call: TRBJ2-1; v_call: TRBV7-3; cdr3_aa: CASSLRWEDEQFF; cdr3_nt: TGTGCCAGCAGCTTACGGTGGGAGGATGAGCAGTTCTTC
d_call: NA; clone_size: NA; j_call: TRBJ2-5; v_call: TRBV4-2; cdr3_aa: CASSQDRQGRETQYF; cdr3_nt: TGTGCCAGCAGCCAAGATCGCCAGGGACGGGAGACCCAGTACTTC
d_call: NA; clone_size: once; j_call: TRBJ1-6; v_call: TRBV7-9; cdr3_aa: CASSFRGYNSPLHF; cdr3_nt: TGTGCCAGCAGCTTTCGGGGATATAATTCACCCCTCCACTTT
d_call: NA; clone_size: NA; j_call: TRBJ2-5; v_call: TRBV7-9; cdr3_aa: CASSPFSGAQETQYF; cdr3_nt: TGTGCCAGCAGCCCGTTCTCGGGGGCACAAGAGACCCAGTACTTC
d_call: TRBD2; clone_size: NA; j_call: TRBJ2-3; v_call: TRBV7-9; cdr3_aa: CASSLWAGADTQYF; cdr3_nt: TGTGCCAGCAGCTTGTGGGCGGGAGCAGATACGCAGTATTTT
d_call: NA; clone_size: NA; j_call: TRBJ2-7; v_call: TRBV20-1; cdr3_aa: CSARQQGRSYEQYF; cdr3_nt: TGCAGTGCTAGGCAACAGGGAAGGTCCTACGAGCAGTACTTC
d_call: TRBD1; clone_size: NA; j_call: TRBJ2-7; v_call: TRBV12-3/TRBV12-4; cdr3_aa: CASKRQGAREQYF; cdr3_nt: TGTGCCAGCAAACGACAGGGGGCTAGGGAGCAGTACTTC
d_call: NA; clone_size: NA; j_call: TRBJ2-3; v_call: TRBV3-1; cdr3_aa: CASSQTGTSTDTQYF; cdr3_nt: TGTGCCAGCAGCCAAACAGGAACTAGCACAGATACGCAGTATTTT
d_call: NA; clone_size: NA; j_call: TRBJ2-7; v_call: TRBV14; cdr3_aa: CASSQSQGDRREQYF; cdr3_nt: TGTGCCAGCAGCCAATCGCAGGGAGATCGACGCGAGCAGTACTTC
d_call: TRBD1; clone_size: NA; j_call: TRBJ2-2; v_call: TRBV7-2; cdr3_aa: CASSPYPGQVVFGELFF; cdr3_nt: TGTGCCAGCAGCCCTTATCCGGGACAGGTTGTTTTCGGGGAGCTGTTTTTT
d_call: TRBD1; clone_size: NA; j_call: TRBJ2-7; v_call: TRBV6-5; cdr3_aa: CASSYFSQDRGWWQYF; cdr3_nt: TGTGCCAGCAGTTACTTTTCTCAGGACAGGGGTTGGTGGCAGTACTTC
d_call: NA; clone_size: NA; j_call: TRBJ2-4; v_call: TRBV12-3/TRBV12-4; cdr3_aa: CASSNRVQYF; cdr3_nt: TGTGCCAGCAGCAACAGGGTTCAGTACTTC
d_call: TRBD1; clone_size: NA; j_call: TRBJ1-3; v_call: TRBV29-1; cdr3_aa: CSVGTGVGNTIYF; cdr3_nt: TGCAGCGTTGGGACAGGGGTTGGAAACACCATATATTTT
d_call: NA; clone_size: NA; j_call: TRBJ1-1; v_call: TRBV19; cdr3_aa: CVSSKGAAVVGNTEAFF; cdr3_nt: TGTGTCAGTAGTAAGGGAGCGGCGGTGGTGGGGAACACTGAAGCTTTCTTT
d_call: TRBD2; clone_size: NA; j_call: TRBJ2-2; v_call: TRBV4-3; cdr3_aa: CASSQELSRGANTGELFF; cdr3_nt: TGCGCCAGCAGCCAAGAACTTAGTCGGGGGGCGAACACCGGGGAGCTGTTTTTT
d_call: TRBD1; clone_size: NA; j_call: TRBJ1-5; v_call: TRBV12-5; cdr3_aa: CASGLGTGVRNQPQHF; cdr3_nt: TGTGCTAGTGGTTTGGGGACAGGCGTCCGCAATCAGCCCCAGCATTTT
d_call: NA; clone_size: once; j_call: TRBJ2-1; v_call: TRBV7-9; cdr3_aa: CASSLRTSRNEQFF; cdr3_nt: TGTGCCAGCAGCTTAAGGACAAGTAGAAATGAGCAGTTCTTC
d_call: TRBD2; clone_size: NA; j_call: TRBJ2-5; v_call: TRBV24-1; cdr3_aa: CATSDRRTSGQETQYF; cdr3_nt: TGTGCCACCAGTGACCGTAGGACTAGCGGACAAGAGACCCAGTACTTC
d_call: NA; clone_size: NA; j_call: TRBJ2-3; v_call: TRBV30; cdr3_aa: CAWSPADTQYF; cdr3_nt: TGTGCCTGGAGTCCCGCAGATACGCAGTATTTT
d_call: NA; clone_size: NA; j_call: TRBJ2-6; v_call: TRBV5-4; cdr3_aa: CASSLEDGSGANVLTF; cdr3_nt: TGTGCCAGCAGCCTAGAGGACGGGTCGGGGGCCAACGTCCTGACTTTC
d_call: TRBD2; clone_size: NA; j_call: TRBJ2-7; v_call: TRBV28; cdr3_aa: CASSSGTSGAPYEQYF; cdr3_nt: TGTGCCAGCAGTTCCGGGACTAGCGGGGCACCCTACGAGCAGTACTTC
d_call: NA; clone_size: NA; j_call: TRBJ2-4; v_call: TRBV19; cdr3_aa: CASSISLAQLNIQYF; cdr3_nt: TGTGCCAGTAGTATTTCTCTGGCCCAGCTAAACATTCAGTACTTC
d_call: TRBD1; clone_size: NA; j_call: TRBJ2-5; v_call: TRBV5-1; cdr3_aa: CASSQSGQVQETQYF; cdr3_nt: TGCGCCAGCAGCCAATCGGGACAGGTCCAAGAGACCCAGTACTTC
d_call: NA; clone_size: NA; j_call: TRBJ1-2; v_call: TRBV3-1; cdr3_aa: CASSQGRGIGYTF; cdr3_nt: TGTGCCAGCAGCCAAGGTAGAGGTATTGGCTACACCTTC
d_call: TRBD1; clone_size: NA; j_call: TRBJ2-3; v_call: TRBV5-6; cdr3_aa: CASSLGQGSTDTQYF; cdr3_nt: TGTGCCAGCAGCTTGGGACAGGGCAGCACAGATACGCAGTATTTT
d_call: NA; clone_size: NA; j_call: TRBJ2-1; v_call: TRBV29-1; cdr3_aa: CSVRALVSYNEQFF; cdr3_nt: TGCAGCGTTAGGGCGTTGGTTTCGTACAATGAGCAGTTCTTC
d_call: NA; clone_size: NA; j_call: TRBJ2-2; v_call: TRBV19; cdr3_aa: CASSFTGVVGELFF; cdr3_nt: TGTGCCAGTAGTTTCACAGGAGTGGTCGGGGAGCTGTTTTTT
d_call: TRBD1; clone_size: NA; j_call: TRBJ1-6; v_call: TRBV19; cdr3_aa: CATSRQGSHSPLHF; cdr3_nt: TGTGCCACCAGCCGACAGGGATCCCATTCACCCCTCCACTTT
d_call: TRBD2; clone_size: NA; j_call: TRBJ2-5; v_call: TRBV20-1; cdr3_aa: CSAHKGTSGQESQYF; cdr3_nt: TGCAGTGCCCACAAGGGGACTAGCGGGCAAGAGAGCCAGTACTTC
d_call: TRBD1; clone_size: NA; j_call: TRBJ1-1; v_call: TRBV30; cdr3_aa: CAWSPRQGRGTEAFF; cdr3_nt: TGTGCCTGGAGTCCTCGACAGGGAAGAGGAACTGAAGCTTTCTTT
d_call: NA; clone_size: NA; j_call: TRBJ1-5; v_call: TRBV3-1; cdr3_aa: CASSQINQPQHF; cdr3_nt: TGTGCCAGCAGCCAAATTAATCAGCCCCAGCATTTT
d_call: NA; clone_size: NA; j_call: TRBJ2-7; v_call: TRBV12-3/TRBV12-4; cdr3_aa: CASSLENYEQYF; cdr3_nt: TGTGCCAGCAGCTTAGAGAACTACGAGCAGTACTTC
d_call: NA; clone_size: NA; j_call: TRBJ1-1; v_call: TRBV7-2; cdr3_aa: CASSSQRRGPWDTEAFF; cdr3_nt: TGTGCCAGCAGCTCTCAACGGAGGGGCCCCTGGGACACTGAAGCTTTCTTT
d_call: NA; clone_size: NA; j_call: TRBJ1-3; v_call: TRBV9; cdr3_aa: CASSVLGGNTIYF; cdr3_nt: TGTGCCAGCAGCGTTTTGGGTGGAAACACCATATATTTT
d_call: TRBD1; clone_size: NA; j_call: TRBJ2-2; v_call: TRBV6-6; cdr3_aa: CASSPGTVNTGELFF; cdr3_nt: TGTGCCAGCAGCCCCGGGACAGTGAACACCGGGGAGCTGTTTTTT
d_call: TRBD2; clone_size: NA; j_call: TRBJ2-1; v_call: TRBV15; cdr3_aa: CATSRSATSGPQGF; cdr3_nt: TGTGCCACCAGCAGATCCGCGACTAGCGGGCCTCAGGGCTTC
d_call: NA; clone_size: NA; j_call: TRBJ1-6; v_call: TRBV12-3/TRBV12-4; cdr3_aa: CASLGGTLHF; cdr3_nt: TGTGCCTCCCTTGGGGGAACCCTCCACTTT
d_call: TRBD1; clone_size: NA; j_call: TRBJ1-2; v_call: TRBV20-1; cdr3_aa: CSATLDRAYGYTF; cdr3_nt: TGCAGTGCTACCCTGGACAGGGCCTATGGCTACACCTTC
d_call: TRBD2; clone_size: NA; j_call: TRBJ2-3; v_call: TRBV3-1; cdr3_aa: CASSLTSSGGTDTQYF; cdr3_nt: TGTGCCAGCAGCCTCACTTCTAGCGGGGGCACAGATACGCAGTATTTT
d_call: NA; clone_size: NA; j_call: TRBJ2-3; v_call: TRBV2; cdr3_aa: CASQKRVTSTDTQYF; cdr3_nt: TGTGCCAGCCAGAAAAGGGTAACTAGCACAGATACGCAGTATTTT
d_call: NA; clone_size: NA; j_call: TRBJ1-1; v_call: TRBV5-1; cdr3_aa: CASSFNDGNTEAFF; cdr3_nt: TGCGCCAGCAGCTTCAACGACGGGAACACTGAAGCTTTCTTT
d_call: TRBD1; clone_size: NA; j_call: TRBJ1-2; v_call: TRBV29-1; cdr3_aa: CSVDRAGGGGYTF; cdr3_nt: TGCAGCGTTGATAGGGCAGGGGGAGGCGGCTACACCTTC
d_call: TRBD1; clone_size: NA; j_call: TRBJ2-7; v_call: TRBV6-5; cdr3_aa: CASSYSRGLGEQYF; cdr3_nt: TGTGCCAGCAGTTACAGCAGGGGGCTGGGCGAGCAGTACTTC
d_call: NA; clone_size: NA; j_call: TRBJ2-7; v_call: TRBV28; cdr3_aa: CASSFHYVEYF; cdr3_nt: TGTGCCAGCAGTTTCCATTATGTGGAGTACTTC
d_call: TRBD1; clone_size: NA; j_call: TRBJ2-7; v_call: TRBV12-3/TRBV12-4; cdr3_aa: CASSLQGAVHEQYF; cdr3_nt: TGTGCCAGCAGTTTACAGGGGGCGGTTCACGAGCAGTACTTC
d_call: NA; clone_size: NA; j_call: TRBJ2-5; v_call: TRBV7-2; cdr3_aa: CASSPGPEETQYF; cdr3_nt: TGTGCCAGCAGCCCAGGACCGGAAGAGACCCAGTACTTC
d_call: NA; clone_size: NA; j_call: TRBJ1-1; v_call: TRBV7-9; cdr3_aa: CASSVYERTEAFF; cdr3_nt: TGTGCCAGCAGCGTCTATGAGAGAACTGAAGCTTTCTTT
d_call: NA; clone_size: NA; j_call: TRBJ1-6; v_call: TRBV5-6; cdr3_aa: CASSDRIMLGSPLHF; cdr3_nt: TGTGCCAGCAGCGACCGGATTATGTTAGGTTCACCCCTCCACTTT
d_call: NA; clone_size: NA; j_call: TRBJ1-2; v_call: TRBV5-4; cdr3_aa: CASSARAQPRGYTF; cdr3_nt: TGTGCCAGCAGCGCGCGGGCCCAGCCCCGAGGCTACACCTTC
d_call: NA; clone_size: NA; j_call: TRBJ1-4; v_call: TRBV29-1; cdr3_aa: CSVAPYSNEKLFF; cdr3_nt: TGCAGCGTTGCTCCGTATAGTAATGAAAAACTGTTTTTT